Listed here are 15 T cell receptor beta chains from one sample, sequenced in a study of control samples from healthy donors and cancer patients. Sequenced by immunoSEQ multiplex PCR; TCRdb stores in-frame clones only, minus some. The sample holds about 90,000 clones, 90% seen once. The sample was blood. These receptors all come from a woman younger than 35 in good health.

The chain is built from TRBV18 and TRBJ1-4, with D perhaps matching TRBD1 (6 bases). The CDR3 totals 15 residues. Trimming cost V 3 bases and J 6 bases, with 14 bases left between them. Germline V gene data show CDR1 as KGHSH and CDR2 as LQKENI. CDR3 protein: CASSPTTGLDEKLFF. CDR3 in DNA: TGTGCCAGCTCACCTACGACAGGTTTGGATGAAAAACTGTTTTTT.

The V and J genes are TRBV7-9 and TRBJ2-1; D is tentatively TRBD1 or TRBD2 (5 bases each). The CDR3 is 13 residues long. Trimming took off 5 bases at V and 8 bases at J, with 13 bases between the two ends. Germline CDR1 and CDR2: SEHNR and FQNEAQ (reference sequence). The CDR3 DNA follows: TGTGCCAGCAGCCCAGGGACCGTCCATGAGCAGTTCTTC. Its translation: CASSPGTVHEQFF.

The chain carries TRBV19 and TRBJ1-2, with 9 bases identical to TRBD1. CDR1 and CDR2 from the germline V gene are LNHDA and SQIVND (reference sequence). This CDR3 contains 14 residues. Losses at the gene ends were 5 bases for V and 8 bases for J; bases not matched to a gene: 9. As DNA, the CDR3 is TGTGCCAGTAGTGAAAATTCGGGACAGGGAGGCTACACCTTC. Amino acid sequence: CASSENSGQGGYTF.

The gene calls are TRBV9 and TRBJ1-4; no definite D call. Trimming removed 4 bases from V and 1 base from J, with 20 bases in between. Germline lookup yields CDR1 SGDLS and CDR2 YYNGEE. There are 18 residues in the CDR3. The CDR3 coding sequence is TGTGCCAGCAGCTTCAACTCGGGAGATCCTGGAACTAATGAAAAACTGTTTTTT. Protein: CASSFNSGDPGTNEKLFF.

The genes are TRBV7-6 and TRBJ2-4, with D maybe TRBD2 (6 bases). V lost 5 bases to trimming and J lost 4 bases, with 18 bases between them. Germline V gives CDR1 SGHVS, CDR2 FNYEAQ. The CDR3 is 16 residues long. In DNA, the CDR3 is TGTGCCAGCAGCCCCGGGGGTATTAAACAGAAAAACATTCAGTACTTC. This translates into CASSPGGIKQKNIQYF.

The chain employs TRBV20-1 and TRBJ2-7, with a tentative D call TRBD1 (7 bases). With 3 bases removed from V and 5 bases from J, the gap between germline ends came to 20 bases. The CDR3 extends over 15 amino acids. Germline CDR1 and CDR2: DFQATT and SNEGSKA (reference sequence). CDR3: CSASAGGFSLDEQYF. Written as DNA, the CDR3 is TGCAGTGCTAGTGCAGGGGGGTTTTCGTTGGACGAGCAGTACTTC.

This clone occurred once. The chain has TRBV5-1 and TRBJ2-6; D is tentatively TRBD1 or TRBD2 (5 bases each). The CDR3 is made up of 16 amino acids. Trimming took off 6 bases at V and 0 bases at J, with 13 bases between the two ends. Per the germline V gene, CDR1 is SGHRS and CDR2 is YFSETQ. CDR3 sequence: CASTRDGPSGANVLTF. The CDR3, as DNA: TGCGCCAGCACCCGGGACGGGCCCTCTGGGGCCAACGTCCTGACTTTC.

The V and J genes are TRBV19 and TRBJ2-1, with no clear D. The V gene lost 1 base and the J gene lost 1 base, with 5 bases spanning the gap. CDR3 length: 14 amino acids. Germline V gives CDR1 LNHDA, CDR2 SQIVND (reference sequence). DNA of the CDR3: TGTGCCAGTAGTATAGGGAGTTCCTACAATGAGCAGTTCTTC. Encoded protein: CASSIGSSYNEQFF.

V and J are TRBV6-5 and TRBJ1-4; D may be TRBD1 (5 bases). The CDR3 has 13 amino acids. Trimming removed 6 bases at V and 7 bases at J, with 12 bases between. The germline gives CDR1 MNHEY, CDR2 SVGAGI. CDR3 in DNA: TGTGCCAGCAGAGAGACGGGGCGTGAAAAACTGTTTTTT. Its protein is CASRETGREKLFF.

J is TRBJ2-7 and V is TRBV4-1; D tentatively reads TRBD1 or TRBD2 (5 bases each). The V gene lost 2 bases and the J gene lost 6 bases, with 29 bases spanning the gap. The CDR3 loop spans 19 amino acids. Looked up from germline, CDR1 is MGHRA and CDR2 is YSYEKL. Here the CDR3 DNA reads TGCGCCAGCAGCCAATCTCCAAACCGGGACGGTCGAAGGTCTAGCGAGCAGTACTTC. Encoded protein: CASSQSPNRDGRRSSEQYF.

This clone was seen only once. This rearrangement joins TRBV7-9 to TRBJ1-1; no reliable D call. The germline V gene encodes CDR1 SEHNR and CDR2 FQNEAQ (reference sequence). The CDR3 spans 13 residues. Trimming cost V 0 bases and J 5 bases, with 7 bases left between them. CDR3 nucleotides: TGTGCCAGCAGCTTAGCGGTGGGGACTGAAGCTTTCTTT. Translation gives CASSLAVGTEAFF.

V and J are TRBV12-3 or TRBV12-4 and TRBJ1-2; D might be TRBD1 (5 bases). This CDR3 has 13 residues. The V end was cut by 3 bases, the J end by 4 bases, with 9 bases between. CDR3 sequence: CASSLGDPYGYTF. CDR3 DNA: TGTGCCAGCAGTTTGGGGGATCCCTATGGCTACACCTTC.

This clone showed up just once. J is TRBJ2-7 and V is TRBV7-8; D gene uncertain. CDR1 and CDR2 (germline): SGHVS, FQNEAQ. Trimming pared 3 bases from V and 2 bases from J, leaving 8 bases between. The CDR3 runs 13 residues. CDR3 sequence: CASSFGRAYEQYF. The CDR3 DNA is TGTGCCAGCAGCTTCGGACGGGCCTACGAGCAGTACTTC. Full variable domain (outside the CDR3, taken from reference TRBV7-8 and TRBJ2-7): GAGVSQSPRYKVAKRGQDVALRCDPISGHVSLFWYQQALGQGPEFLTYFQNEAQLDKSGLPSDRFFAERPEGSVSTLKIQRTQQEDSAVYLCASSFGRAYEQYFGPGTRLTVT.

This sequence joins TRBV12-3 or TRBV12-4 and TRBJ1-2; 7 nucleotides agree with TRBD1. After removal of 5 bases from V and 6 bases from J, the junction contained 3 bases not matched to a gene. CDR3 size: 12 residues. The CDR3 loop is CASSLQGHGYTF. The DNA of the CDR3 is TGTGCCAGCAGTCTACAGGGGCATGGCTACACCTTC.

The chain joins TRBV5-6 to TRBJ2-3, with D uncertain. Germline V lookup: CDR1 SGHDT, CDR2 YYEEEE. The CDR3 runs 16 residues. Trimming cost V 3 bases and J 0 bases, with 14 bases left between them. The CDR3 nucleotides read TGTGCCAGCAGCTCAACCGCTAGGCCGAGCACAGATACGCAGTATTTT. This encodes CASSSTARPSTDTQYF.